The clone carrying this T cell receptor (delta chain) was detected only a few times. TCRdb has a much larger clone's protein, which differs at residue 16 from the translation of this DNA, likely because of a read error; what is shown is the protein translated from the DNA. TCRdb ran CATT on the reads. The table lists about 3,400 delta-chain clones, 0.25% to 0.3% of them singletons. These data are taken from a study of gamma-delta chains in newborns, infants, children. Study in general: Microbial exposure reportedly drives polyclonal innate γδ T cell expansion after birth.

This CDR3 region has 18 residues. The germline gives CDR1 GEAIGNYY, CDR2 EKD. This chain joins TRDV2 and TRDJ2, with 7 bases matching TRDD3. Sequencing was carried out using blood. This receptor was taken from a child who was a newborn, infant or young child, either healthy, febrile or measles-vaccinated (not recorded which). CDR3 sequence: CACDTMTGVPALTAQHFF. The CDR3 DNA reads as TGTGCCTGTGACACCATGACTGGGGTCCCTGCTTTGACAGCACAACACTTCTTT.